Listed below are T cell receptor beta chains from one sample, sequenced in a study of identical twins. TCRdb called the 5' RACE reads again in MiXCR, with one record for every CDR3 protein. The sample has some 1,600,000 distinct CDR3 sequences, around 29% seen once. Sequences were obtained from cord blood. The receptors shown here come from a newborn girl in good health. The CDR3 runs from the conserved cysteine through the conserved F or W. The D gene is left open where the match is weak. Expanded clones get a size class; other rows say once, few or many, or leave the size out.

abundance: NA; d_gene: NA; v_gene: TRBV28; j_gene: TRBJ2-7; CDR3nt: TGTGCCAGCAGGTTGGGGCAGGGATTATCCTACGAGCAGTACTTC; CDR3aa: CASRLGQGLSYEQYF
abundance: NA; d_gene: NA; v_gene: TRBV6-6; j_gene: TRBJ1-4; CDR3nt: TGTGCCAGCTGGAATGGAGTAGCTAATGAAAAACTGTTTTTT; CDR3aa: CASWNGVANEKLFF
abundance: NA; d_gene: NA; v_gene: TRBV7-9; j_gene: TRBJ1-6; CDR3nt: TGTGCCAGCAGCCCACCCGGACAGTATAATTCACCCCTCCACTTT; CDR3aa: CASSPPGQYNSPLHF
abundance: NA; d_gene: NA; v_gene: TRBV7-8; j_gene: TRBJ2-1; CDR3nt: TGTGCCAGCAGCCGAAAAAGGGGTGGACCCTACAATGGGCAGTTCTTC; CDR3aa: CASSRKRGGPYNGQFF
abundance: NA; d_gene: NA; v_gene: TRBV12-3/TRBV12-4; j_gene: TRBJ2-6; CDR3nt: TGTGCCAGCAGTCCCGGCGGGGCAGAAATCGCTGGGGCCAACGTCCTGACTTTC; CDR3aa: CASSPGGAEIAGANVLTF
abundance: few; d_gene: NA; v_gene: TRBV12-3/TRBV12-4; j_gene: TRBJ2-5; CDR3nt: TGTGCCAGCAGTCCAGCGGGTCCCAGGGGGACCCAGTACTTC; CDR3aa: CASSPAGPRGTQYF
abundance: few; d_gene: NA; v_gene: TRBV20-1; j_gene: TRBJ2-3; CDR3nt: TGCAGTGCTAGGACCCGCACAGATACGCAGTATTTT; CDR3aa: CSARTRTDTQYF
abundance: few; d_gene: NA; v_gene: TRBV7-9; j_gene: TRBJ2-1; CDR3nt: TGTGCCAGCAGCTTAGCGCCGAGGCTAGATCCCAACAATGAGCAGTTCTTC; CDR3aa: CASSLAPRLDPNNEQFF
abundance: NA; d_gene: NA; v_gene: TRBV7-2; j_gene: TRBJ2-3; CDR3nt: TGTGCCAGCAGCTTAGCGCCCTATCGGACTTCACACACAGATACGCAGTATTTT; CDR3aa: CASSLAPYRTSHTDTQYF
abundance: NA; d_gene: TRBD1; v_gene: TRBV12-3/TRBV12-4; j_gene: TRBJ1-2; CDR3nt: TGTGCCAGCAGTTTACCAGCGAACCGGGACAGGGCAGGTGGCTACACCTTC; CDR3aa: CASSLPANRDRAGGYTF
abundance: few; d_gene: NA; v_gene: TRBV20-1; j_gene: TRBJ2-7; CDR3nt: TGCAGTGCTCGATTCACGGGGCTCTACGAGCAGTACTTC; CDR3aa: CSARFTGLYEQYF
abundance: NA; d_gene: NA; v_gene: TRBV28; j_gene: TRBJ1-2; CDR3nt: TGTGCCAGCGAAAGGGGCTATGGCTACACCTTC; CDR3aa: CASERGYGYTF
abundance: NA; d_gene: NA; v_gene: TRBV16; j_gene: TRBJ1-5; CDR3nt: TGTGCCAGCACCACAACGAAAGGGACCGCCATTCAGCCCCAGCATTTT; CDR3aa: CASTTTKGTAIQPQHF
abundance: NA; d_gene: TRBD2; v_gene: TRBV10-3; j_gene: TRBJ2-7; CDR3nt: TGTGCCATCAGTGATGTAGCGGGAGCCTACGAGCAGTACTTC; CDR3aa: CAISDVAGAYEQYF
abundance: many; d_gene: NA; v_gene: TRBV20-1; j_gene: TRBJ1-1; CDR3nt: TGCAGTGCTAGTCTTGGGAACACTGAAGCTTTCTTT; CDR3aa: CSASLGNTEAFF
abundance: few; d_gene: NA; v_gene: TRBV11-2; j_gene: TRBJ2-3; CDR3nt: TGTGCCAGCAGCCCTTTACTAGCCAATACGCAGTATTTT; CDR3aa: CASSPLLANTQYF
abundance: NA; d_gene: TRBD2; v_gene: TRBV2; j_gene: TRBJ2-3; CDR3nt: TGTGCCAGCAGTGGCGGGACTAGACGCACAGATACGCAGTATTTT; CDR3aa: CASSGGTRRTDTQYF
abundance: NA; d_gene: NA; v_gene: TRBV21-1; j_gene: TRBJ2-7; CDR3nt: TGTGCCAGCAGCCCAAGCCTAGCGGGGGGCTCCTACAATGAGCAGTACTTC; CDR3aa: CASSPSLAGGSYNEQYF
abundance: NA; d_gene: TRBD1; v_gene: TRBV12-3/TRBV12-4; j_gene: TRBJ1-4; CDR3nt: TGTGCCAGCAGTTTCGTGACAGGGGTGGGGGAAAAACTGTTTTTT; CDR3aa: CASSFVTGVGEKLFF
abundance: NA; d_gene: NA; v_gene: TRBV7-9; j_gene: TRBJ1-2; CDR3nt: TGTGCCAGCAGCTCGGACTCCCTCTTCTACACCTTC; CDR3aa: CASSSDSLFYTF
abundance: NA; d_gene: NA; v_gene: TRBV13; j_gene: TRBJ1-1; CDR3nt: TGTGCCAGCAGCCCAATGGACTGGGACACTGAAGCTTTCTTT; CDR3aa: CASSPMDWDTEAFF
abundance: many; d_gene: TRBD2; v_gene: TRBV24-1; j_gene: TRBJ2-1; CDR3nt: TGTGCCACCAGTGCCGGACTAGCGGTGGATGAGCAGTTCTTC; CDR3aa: CATSAGLAVDEQFF
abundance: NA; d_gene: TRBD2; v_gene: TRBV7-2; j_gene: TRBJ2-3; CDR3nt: TGTGCCAGCAGCTTAAACCGAGCGGGAACCACAGATACGCAGTATTTT; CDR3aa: CASSLNRAGTTDTQYF
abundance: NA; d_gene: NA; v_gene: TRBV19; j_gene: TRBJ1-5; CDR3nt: TGTGCCAGTAGTATTGAATGGAATCAGCCCCAGCATTTT; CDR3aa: CASSIEWNQPQHF
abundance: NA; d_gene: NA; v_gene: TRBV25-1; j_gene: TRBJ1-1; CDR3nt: TGTGCCAGCAGTGCTTCAGGTCTAAACACTGAAGCTTTCTTT; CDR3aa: CASSASGLNTEAFF
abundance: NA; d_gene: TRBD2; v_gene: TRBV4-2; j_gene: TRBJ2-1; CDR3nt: TGTGCCAGCAGCCCCAGATTAACTAGCGGGAGGGGGTACAATGAGCAGTTCTTC; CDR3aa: CASSPRLTSGRGYNEQFF
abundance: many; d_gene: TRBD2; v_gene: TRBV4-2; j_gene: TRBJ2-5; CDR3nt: TGTGCCAGCAGCCAAGATCTCGGACTAGCGTACCAAGAGACCCAGTACTTC; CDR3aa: CASSQDLGLAYQETQYF
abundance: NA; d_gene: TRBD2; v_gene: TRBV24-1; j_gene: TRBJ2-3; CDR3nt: TGTGCCACCAGTGATCCCTCCAATGGTGGCGGGAGGGCAGATACGCAGTATTTT; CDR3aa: CATSDPSNGGGRADTQYF
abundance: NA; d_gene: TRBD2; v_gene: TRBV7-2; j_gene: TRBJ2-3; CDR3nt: TGTGCCAGCAGCTTGGGGGGACTAGCGGGGTGGGCAGATACGCAGTATTTT; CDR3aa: CASSLGGLAGWADTQYF
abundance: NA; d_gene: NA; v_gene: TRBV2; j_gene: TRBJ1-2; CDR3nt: TGTGCCAGCCGGAGGACGGGCAATGGCTACACCTTC; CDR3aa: CASRRTGNGYTF
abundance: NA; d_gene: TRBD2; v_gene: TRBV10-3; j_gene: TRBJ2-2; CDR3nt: TGTGCCATCAGCAGGACTAGTTATAACACCGGGGAGCTGTTTTTT; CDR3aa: CAISRTSYNTGELFF
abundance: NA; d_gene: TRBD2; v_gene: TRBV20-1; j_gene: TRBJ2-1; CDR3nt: TGCAGTGCTCGCCGACTAGCGGGAGTGGGCGAGCAGTTCTTC; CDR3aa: CSARRLAGVGEQFF
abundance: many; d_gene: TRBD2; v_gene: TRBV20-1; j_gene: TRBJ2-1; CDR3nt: TGCAGTGCCCGGGGACTAGCGGTCTCCTACAATGAGCAGTTCTTC; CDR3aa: CSARGLAVSYNEQFF
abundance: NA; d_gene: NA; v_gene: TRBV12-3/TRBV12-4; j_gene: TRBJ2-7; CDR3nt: TGTGCCGGCAGTTTACTGGGTCACGGCTACGAGCAGTACTTC; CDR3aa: CAGSLLGHGYEQYF
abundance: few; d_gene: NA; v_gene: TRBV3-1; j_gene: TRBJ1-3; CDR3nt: TGTGCCAGCAGCCAGGGACATCGCTCTGGAAACACCATATATTTT; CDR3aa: CASSQGHRSGNTIYF
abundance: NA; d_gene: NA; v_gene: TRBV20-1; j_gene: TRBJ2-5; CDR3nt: TGCAGTGCTAAGTTCGGGGTGAGAGAGACCCAGTACTTC; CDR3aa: CSAKFGVRETQYF
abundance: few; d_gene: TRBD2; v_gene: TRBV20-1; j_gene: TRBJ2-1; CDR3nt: TGCAGTGCTAGAGAGGTGCGGGGGGGATACAATGAGCAGTTCTTC; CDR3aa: CSAREVRGGYNEQFF
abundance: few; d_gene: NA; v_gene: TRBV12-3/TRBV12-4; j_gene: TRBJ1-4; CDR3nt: TGTGCCAGCAGTCCATTCAACGAGGCAACTAATGAAAAACTGTTTTTT; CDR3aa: CASSPFNEATNEKLFF
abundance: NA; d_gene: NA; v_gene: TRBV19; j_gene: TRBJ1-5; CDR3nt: TGTGCCAGTACGCAGGCCAATCAGCCCCAGCATTTT; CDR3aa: CASTQANQPQHF
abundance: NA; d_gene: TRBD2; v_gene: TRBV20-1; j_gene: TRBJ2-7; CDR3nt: TGCAGTGCTAGTATCGCGCGCGGGGGATGCGAGCAGTACTTC; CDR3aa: CSASIARGGCEQYF
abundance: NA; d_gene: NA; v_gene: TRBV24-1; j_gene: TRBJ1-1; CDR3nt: TGTGCCACCAGTGATTCCGACAGGAACACTGAAGCTTTCTTT; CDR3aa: CATSDSDRNTEAFF
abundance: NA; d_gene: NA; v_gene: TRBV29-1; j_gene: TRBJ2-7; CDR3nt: TGCAGCGTTTTTCCGGACACGTACAATGAGCAGTACTTC; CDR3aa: CSVFPDTYNEQYF
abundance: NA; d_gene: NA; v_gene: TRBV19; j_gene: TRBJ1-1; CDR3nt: TGTGCCAGTAGTCGCGACCCTGGGGGCACTGAAGCTTTCTTT; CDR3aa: CASSRDPGGTEAFF
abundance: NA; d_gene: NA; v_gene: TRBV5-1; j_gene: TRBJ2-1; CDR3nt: TGCGCCAGCAGCTTGGAGAGCGTTGGGGGAAAGGAGCAGTTCTTC; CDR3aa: CASSLESVGGKEQFF
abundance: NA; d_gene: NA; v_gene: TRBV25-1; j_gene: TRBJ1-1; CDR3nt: TGTGCCAGCAGTGAATCGTCAGGTGGGAACACTGAAGCTTTCTTT; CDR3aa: CASSESSGGNTEAFF
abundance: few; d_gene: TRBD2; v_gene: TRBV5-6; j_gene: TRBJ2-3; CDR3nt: TGTGCCAGCAGCTTGGTGGCTAGCGGGCCCCGGGAGGCGCAGTATTTT; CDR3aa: CASSLVASGPREAQYF